A selection of T cell receptor beta chains follows, all from one sample in a study of blood T cells in healthy people across ages. In TCRdb, the 5' RACE reads were re-called with MiXCR into one record per CDR3 protein. The sample records 1.6 million or so distinct CDR3 sequences, about 31% being singletons. The specimen sequenced was blood. Source of these receptors: a woman in her thirties in good health. Both conserved end residues are part of each CDR3. D genes are given only for firm matches. Only some rows state a clone size, as once, few, many or a class for expanded clones.

d_call	j_call	clone_size	v_call	cdr3_nt	cdr3_aa
TRBD2	TRBJ2-5	-	TRBV4-1	TGCGCCAGCAGCCATCGCCTTGGGACTAGCGGGGGGGCCCAGGAGACCCAGTACTTC	CASSHRLGTSGGAQETQYF
-	TRBJ2-1	-	TRBV12-3/TRBV12-4	TGTGCCAGCAGTTCCCTAGGGGGGTTTACTTGGTTCTTC	CASSSLGGFTWFF
-	TRBJ2-1	many	TRBV12-3/TRBV12-4	TGTGCCAGCAATTCGGGGGTTGACAATGAGCAGTTCTTC	CASNSGVDNEQFF
-	TRBJ2-7	-	TRBV6-2/TRBV6-3	TGTGTCAGCAGATCCACAGGGGGGGGTTTTGATGAGCAGTACTTC	CVSRSTGGGFDEQYF
-	TRBJ2-7	-	TRBV9	TGTGCCAGCAGCGGGGACGGCAACGAGCAGTACTTC	CASSGDGNEQYF
TRBD1	TRBJ1-1	few	TRBV20-1	TGCAGTGCTGGGACAGGGAAGAACACTGAAGCTTTCTTT	CSAGTGKNTEAFF
-	TRBJ2-7	few	TRBV4-1	TGCGCCAGCAGCCATGTGGGACGGATCGCCAGATCCTACGAGCAGTACTTC	CASSHVGRIARSYEQYF
TRBD2	TRBJ2-1	few	TRBV27	TGTGCCAGCACCTTTAGCGGGGGTCTCCCTGGGGCCAATGAGCAGTTCTTC	CASTFSGGLPGANEQFF
-	TRBJ1-2	few	TRBV2	TGTGCCAGCAGGGGCGGGACGGTCCTTGGCTACACCTTC	CASRGGTVLGYTF
-	TRBJ2-7	few	TRBV12-3/TRBV12-4	TGTGCCGGCAGTTTGGGAAGCAAGGACGAGCAGTACTTC	CAGSLGSKDEQYF
TRBD2	TRBJ2-7	-	TRBV3-1	TGTGCCAGCAGCCAGGGACTAGCGGAGGCGGAGCAGTACTTC	CASSQGLAEAEQYF
TRBD1	TRBJ2-3	-	TRBV7-9	TGTGCCAACAGCCCCCACAGGGGTGTCACAGATACGCAGTATTTT	CANSPHRGVTDTQYF
TRBD2	TRBJ2-1	-	TRBV14	TGTGCCAGCAGCCAAGACCCTCTGGTAGCGGGGGTCCCTAGCTCGTACAATGAGCAGTTCTTC	CASSQDPLVAGVPSSYNEQFF